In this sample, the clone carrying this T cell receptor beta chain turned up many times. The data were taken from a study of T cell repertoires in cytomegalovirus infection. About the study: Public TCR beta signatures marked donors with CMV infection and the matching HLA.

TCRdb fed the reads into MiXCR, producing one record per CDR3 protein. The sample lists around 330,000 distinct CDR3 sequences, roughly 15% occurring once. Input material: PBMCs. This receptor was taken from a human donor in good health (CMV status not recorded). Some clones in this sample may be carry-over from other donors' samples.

The CDR3 sequence: CASSLAWGGGNQPQHF. DNA for the CDR3: TGTGCCAGCAGCTTAGCGTGGGGCGGTGGCAATCAGCCCCAGCATTTT. J is TRBJ1-5 and V is TRBV7-2, with D perhaps matching TRBD1 (5 bases). Germline V CDR1 and CDR2: SGHTA, FQGNSA. Trimming removed 0 bases from V and 2 bases from J, with 11 bases in between. The CDR3 consists of 16 residues.